Included here is one T cell receptor beta chain sequence, with context. This CDR3 has 14 residues. Germline CDR1 is LNHDA and CDR2 is SQIVND (reference sequence). The trim removed 5 bases at V and 9 bases at J, leaving 8 bases unmatched. The data belong to a study of cytomegalovirus exposure and HLA in healthy donors. Profiled with immunoSEQ multiplex PCR; TCRdb holds only in-frame clones, not every one. The sample has about 110,000 clones, roughly 89% seen once. This receptor was obtained from a woman younger than 35 in good health and CMV-seronegative. The material sequenced was PBMCs. The chain carries TRBV19 and TRBJ2-1; TRBD2 matches at 9 bases. CDR3 protein: CASSPGTSSFEQFF. CDR3 nucleotides: TGTGCCAGTAGTCCGGGGACTAGCTCTTTTGAGCAGTTCTTC.